These T cell receptor beta chains were read from a single sample in a study of OX40 agonist ivuxolimab in advanced cancers. Here immunoSEQ multiplex PCR was the method, and the copy in TCRdb shows in-frame clones only, minus some. The data contain about 82,000 clones, around four fifths of them singletons. Sample: CD4+ or CD8+ T cells sorted from blood, taken in a trial of the OX40 agonist ivuxolimab. Receptor source: an adult with an advanced solid tumor such as melanoma, head and neck, liver or kidney cancer. Each CDR3 is given with its conserved first and last residue. Each record gives: D gene, CDR3 length, clone size, J gene, V gene, CDR3 protein, CDR3 DNA. A D gene is named only where the DNA matches it firmly. Size tells how often a clone was seen (once, few, many) or the class of an expanded clone, and some rows leave it out.

D: TRBD1; length: 14; size: -; J: TRBJ2-7; V: TRBV6-5; CDR3: CASSQWTGEGEQYF; DNA: TGTGCCAGCAGTCAATGGACAGGGGAGGGCGAGCAGTACTTC
D: TRBD1; length: 15; size: -; J: TRBJ2-7; V: TRBV11-1; CDR3: CASSLSTGGEYEQYF; DNA: TGTGCCAGCAGCTTATCTACAGGGGGCGAATACGAGCAGTACTTC
D: -; length: 13; size: -; J: TRBJ2-3; V: TRBV14; CDR3: CASSSLGGRTQYF; DNA: TGTGCCAGCAGCTCCCTCGGGGGGCGGACGCAGTATTTT
D: -; length: 15; size: -; J: TRBJ1-1; V: TRBV7-9; CDR3: CASSLGRGTNTEAFF; DNA: TGTGCCAGCAGCTTAGGTAGGGGGACTAACACTGAAGCTTTCTTT
D: -; length: 15; size: -; J: TRBJ2-1; V: TRBV6-1; CDR3: CASSESQGAYNEQFF; DNA: TGTGCCAGCAGTGAATCCCAGGGAGCCTACAATGAGCAGTTCTTC
D: -; length: 15; size: few; J: TRBJ1-5; V: TRBV19; CDR3: CASSMGREKNQPQHF; DNA: TGTGCCAGTAGTATGGGAAGGGAGAAGAATCAGCCCCAGCATTTT
D: TRBD2; length: 12; size: -; J: TRBJ2-5; V: TRBV29-1; CDR3: CSALRGGETQYF; DNA: TGCAGCGCCCTCCGGGGGGGAGAGACCCAGTACTTC
D: -; length: 15; size: -; J: TRBJ1-1; V: TRBV7-2; CDR3: CASSPPGHMNTEAFF; DNA: TGTGCCAGCAGTCCACCGGGACATATGAACACTGAAGCTTTCTTT
D: TRBD1; length: 14; size: -; J: TRBJ1-1; V: TRBV5-6; CDR3: CASSRGQGGAEAFF; DNA: TGTGCCAGCAGCCGGGGACAGGGAGGGGCTGAAGCTTTCTTT
D: -; length: 17; size: -; J: TRBJ1-2; V: TRBV27; CDR3: CASSLGGRVGVNYGYTF; DNA: TGTGCCAGCAGTTTAGGCGGCAGGGTGGGGGTTAACTATGGCTACACCTTC
D: -; length: 11; size: -; J: TRBJ2-7; V: TRBV7-2; CDR3: CASSSRGEQYF; DNA: TGTGCCAGCAGTTCTCGGGGAGAGCAGTACTTC
D: TRBD1; length: 15; size: -; J: TRBJ2-7; V: TRBV5-1; CDR3: CASSLAGTGAYEQYF; DNA: TGCGCCAGCAGCTTGGCCGGGACAGGGGCCTACGAGCAGTACTTC
D: -; length: 14; size: -; J: TRBJ1-1; V: TRBV27; CDR3: CASSGRDGSTEAFF; DNA: TGTGCCAGCAGTGGAAGGGATGGAAGCACTGAAGCTTTCTTT
D: -; length: 12; size: many; J: TRBJ2-2; V: TRBV19; CDR3: CASRVPAGELFF; DNA: TGTGCCAGCAGGGTTCCCGCCGGGGAGCTGTTTTTT
D: -; length: 16; size: once; J: TRBJ2-1; V: TRBV5-1; CDR3: CASSPLGGRGNNEQFF; DNA: TGCGCCAGCAGCCCCCTGGGGGGGCGGGGTAACAATGAGCAGTTCTTC
D: -; length: 17; size: -; J: TRBJ1-3; V: TRBV4-3; CDR3: CASSQVAGSSSGNTIYF; DNA: TGCGCCAGCAGCCAAGTCGCAGGGAGCAGCTCTGGAAACACCATATATTTT
D: -; length: 14; size: -; J: TRBJ1-1; V: TRBV7-2; CDR3: CASLISRVVGEAFF; DNA: TGTGCCAGCTTAATATCCAGGGTAGTAGGTGAAGCTTTCTTT